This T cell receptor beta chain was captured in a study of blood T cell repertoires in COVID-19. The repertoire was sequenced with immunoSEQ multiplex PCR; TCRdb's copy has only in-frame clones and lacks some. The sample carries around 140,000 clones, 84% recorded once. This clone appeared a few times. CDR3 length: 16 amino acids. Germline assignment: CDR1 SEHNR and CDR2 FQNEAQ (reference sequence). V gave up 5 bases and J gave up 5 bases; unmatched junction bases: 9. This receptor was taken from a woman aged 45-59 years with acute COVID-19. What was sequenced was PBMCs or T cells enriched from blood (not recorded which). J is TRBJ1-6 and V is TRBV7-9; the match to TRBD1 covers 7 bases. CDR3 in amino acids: CASSPVSGTDNSPLHF. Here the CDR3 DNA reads TGTGCCAGCAGCCCTGTTTCGGGGACAGATAATTCACCCCTCCACTTT.